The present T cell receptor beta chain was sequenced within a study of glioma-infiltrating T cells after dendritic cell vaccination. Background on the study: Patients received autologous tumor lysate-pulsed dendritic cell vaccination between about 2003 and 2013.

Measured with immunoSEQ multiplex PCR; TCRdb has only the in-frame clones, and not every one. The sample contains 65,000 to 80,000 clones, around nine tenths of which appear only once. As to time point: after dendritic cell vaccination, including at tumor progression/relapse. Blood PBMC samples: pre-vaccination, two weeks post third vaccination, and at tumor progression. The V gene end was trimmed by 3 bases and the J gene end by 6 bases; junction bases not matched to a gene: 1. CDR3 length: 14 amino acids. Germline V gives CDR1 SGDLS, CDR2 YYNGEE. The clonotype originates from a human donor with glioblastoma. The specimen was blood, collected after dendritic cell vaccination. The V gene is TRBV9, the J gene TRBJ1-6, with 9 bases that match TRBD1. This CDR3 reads CASSDRGPNSPLHF. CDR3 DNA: TGTGCCAGCAGCGACAGGGGGCCTAATTCACCCCTCCACTTT.